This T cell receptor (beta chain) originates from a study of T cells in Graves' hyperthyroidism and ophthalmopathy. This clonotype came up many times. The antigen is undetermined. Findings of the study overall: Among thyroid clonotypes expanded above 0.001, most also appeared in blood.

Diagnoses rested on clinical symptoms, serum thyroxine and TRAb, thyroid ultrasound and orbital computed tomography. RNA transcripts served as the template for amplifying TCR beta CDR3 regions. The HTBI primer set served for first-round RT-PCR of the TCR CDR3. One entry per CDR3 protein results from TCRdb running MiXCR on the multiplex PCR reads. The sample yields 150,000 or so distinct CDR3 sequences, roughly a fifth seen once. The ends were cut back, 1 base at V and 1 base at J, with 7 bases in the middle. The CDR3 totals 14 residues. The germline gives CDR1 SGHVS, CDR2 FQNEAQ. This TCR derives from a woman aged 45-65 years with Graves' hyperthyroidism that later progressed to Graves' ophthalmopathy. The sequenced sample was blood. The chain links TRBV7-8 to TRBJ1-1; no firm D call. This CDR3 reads CASSLVLENTEAFF. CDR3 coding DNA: TGTGCCAGCAGCTTAGTATTGGAGAACACTGAAGCTTTCTTT. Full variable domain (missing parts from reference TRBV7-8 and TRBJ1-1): GAGVSQSPRYKVAKRGQDVALRCDPISGHVSLFWYQQALGQGPEFLTYFQNEAQLDKSGLPSDRFFAERPEGSVSTLKIQRTQQEDSAVYLCASSLVLENTEAFFGQGTRLTVV.